The rows below give T cell receptor beta chains drawn from one sample of a study of blood T cell repertoires in COVID-19. Measured with immunoSEQ multiplex PCR; TCRdb has only the in-frame clones, and not every one. The repertoire holds approximately 70,000 clones, with 82% as singletons. Material for sequencing was peripheral blood. These receptors originate from a human donor in a cohort sampled during active COVID-19. Each CDR3 is given with its conserved first and last residue. The order of the fields is clone size, D gene, V gene, J gene, CDR3 DNA, CDR3 protein. The D gene is left open where the match is weak. Size values are once, few and many counts, or a class for expanded clones, and some rows have none.

>-|-|TRBV19|TRBJ1-5
TGTGCCAGTAGAGGAGGACAGTTCAATCAGCCCCAGCATTTT
CASRGGQFNQPQHF
>-|-|TRBV7-2|TRBJ1-3
TGTGCCAGCAGCCCTCCGGGGGGATCGGGAAACACCATATATTTT
CASSPPGGSGNTIYF
>-|-|TRBV5-6|TRBJ2-2
TGTGCCAGCAGCTCACTTATGGGGGAGCTGTTTTTT
CASSSLMGELFF
>-|TRBD2|TRBV5-4|TRBJ2-7
TGTGCCCAGGGGGGACTAGCGGGGGAATCTGAGCGCGTGGACGAGCAGTACTTC
CAQGGLAGESERVDEQYF
>-|TRBD1|TRBV5-5|TRBJ2-7
TGTGCCAGCAGCTTAAATACAGGGGATTACTCCTACGAGCAGTACTTC
CASSLNTGDYSYEQYF
>-|-|TRBV2|TRBJ2-1
TGTGCCAGCAGACTCTTGTTACAGGGTGAGCAGTTCTTC
CASRLLLQGEQFF
>-|TRBD2|TRBV2|TRBJ2-1
TGTGCCAGCAATCTAGCGGGGGGGCTACGGGCCAATGAGCAGTTCTTC
CASNLAGGLRANEQFF
>-|TRBD1|TRBV10-3|TRBJ2-7
TGTGCCATCAGTAATCCGGGACAGGGGGCGTTAGAGCAGTACTTC
CAISNPGQGALEQYF
>-|-|TRBV3-1/TRBV3-2|TRBJ2-1
TGTGCCAGCAGCCAAGGCGCCCCGGGGGAGCAGTTCTTC
CASSQGAPGEQFF
>-|-|TRBV28|TRBJ1-5
TGTGCCAGCAGTTTGCGGGGGAAGGGGGATCAGCCCCAGCATTTT
CASSLRGKGDQPQHF
>-|-|TRBV7-7|TRBJ2-3
TGTGCTAGCAGCTTTGAAGGCGGGACGCAGTATTTT
CASSFEGGTQYF
>-|-|TRBV11-2|TRBJ2-2
TGTGCCAGCAGCTCCCAGGGGAACACCGGGGAGCTGTTTTTT
CASSSQGNTGELFF
>-|-|TRBV19|TRBJ1-3
TGTGCCAGTAGTCCCTTCAACATCCGGAGACTAAACACCATATATTTT
CASSPFNIRRLNTIYF
>once|-|TRBV2|TRBJ1-1
TGTGCCAGCACCCGGGGTCTAAGTCGTAGCACTGAAGCTTTCTTT
CASTRGLSRSTEAFF
>-|TRBD2|TRBV2|TRBJ2-7
TGTGCCAGCAGTCGGGGTCTAGCGGGAACCTACGAGCAGTACTTC
CASSRGLAGTYEQYF
>-|-|TRBV14|TRBJ1-3
TGTGCCAGCAGCCCAGGAATCTCCTCTGGAAACACCATATATTTT
CASSPGISSGNTIYF
>-|-|TRBV27|TRBJ2-6
TGTGCCAGCAGTCCCTATAGGGGCTCTGGGGCCAACGTCCTGACTTTC
CASSPYRGSGANVLTF
>-|TRBD1|TRBV7-9|TRBJ2-7
TGTGCCAGCACCCTGGGACAGGGTCTCGGGGAGCAGTACTTC
CASTLGQGLGEQYF
>-|TRBD1|TRBV5-1|TRBJ2-7
TGCGCCAGCAGCCTAGGACAGGGTAGCAACGAGCAGTACTTC
CASSLGQGSNEQYF
>few|-|TRBV12-1|TRBJ1-2
TGTGCCAGCAGCTTTGTCGCACGCCGGGGCTACACCTTC
CASSFVARRGYTF
>few|TRBD1|TRBV7-6|TRBJ1-2
TGTGCCAGCAGCTTAGCACAGGGGGACTATGGCTACACCTTC
CASSLAQGDYGYTF
>-|-|TRBV2|TRBJ2-7
TGTGCCATCAATACACACTACGAGCAGTACTTC
CAINTHYEQYF